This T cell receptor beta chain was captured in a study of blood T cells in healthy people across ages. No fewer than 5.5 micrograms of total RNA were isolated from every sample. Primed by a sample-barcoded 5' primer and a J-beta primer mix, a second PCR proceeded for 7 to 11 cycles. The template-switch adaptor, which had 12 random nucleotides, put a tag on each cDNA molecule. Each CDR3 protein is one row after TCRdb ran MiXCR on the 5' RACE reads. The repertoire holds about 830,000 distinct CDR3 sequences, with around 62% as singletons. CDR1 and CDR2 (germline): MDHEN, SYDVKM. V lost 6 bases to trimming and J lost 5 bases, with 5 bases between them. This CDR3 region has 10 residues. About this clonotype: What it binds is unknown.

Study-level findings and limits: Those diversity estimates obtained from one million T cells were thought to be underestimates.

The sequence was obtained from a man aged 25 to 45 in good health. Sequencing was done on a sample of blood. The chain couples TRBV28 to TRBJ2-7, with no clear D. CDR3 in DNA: TGTGCCAGCAGCCACCACGAGCAGTACTTC. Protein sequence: CASSHHEQYF.